The clone carrying this T cell receptor beta chain appeared a few times. The antigen remains undetermined. Trimming took 4 bases from V and 7 from J, leaving 11 bases between them. This CDR3 is 14 amino acids long. In germline, CDR1 is SGHTA, CDR2 FQGNSA. This record belongs to a study of cytotoxic CD8 clonotypes in ibrutinib-treated CLL. Across the study: By median roughly 74 months, approximately 12 had progressed and about 14 stayed remitted; responses had been 2 complete and about 25 partial. Study-level results: Under therapy, public clonotypes either contracted or stayed stable, and they were uncommon.

With sequencing, the targeted depth ranged from 1 in 200,000 to 1 in 1 million T cells. Here immunoSEQ multiplex PCR was the method, and the copy in TCRdb shows in-frame clones only, minus some. The sample has about 300,000 clones; around 69% are singletons. The TCR sequence derives from a human donor with chronic lymphocytic leukemia. Here the sequenced sample was PBMCs, taken at disease progression, from a patient treated with ibrutinib. The chain joins TRBV7-2 to TRBJ1-6; D not resolved. The CDR3 loop reads CASSSDLGNSPLHF. As DNA, the CDR3 is TGTGCCAGCAGCTCCGACCTTGGGAATTCACCCCTCCACTTT.